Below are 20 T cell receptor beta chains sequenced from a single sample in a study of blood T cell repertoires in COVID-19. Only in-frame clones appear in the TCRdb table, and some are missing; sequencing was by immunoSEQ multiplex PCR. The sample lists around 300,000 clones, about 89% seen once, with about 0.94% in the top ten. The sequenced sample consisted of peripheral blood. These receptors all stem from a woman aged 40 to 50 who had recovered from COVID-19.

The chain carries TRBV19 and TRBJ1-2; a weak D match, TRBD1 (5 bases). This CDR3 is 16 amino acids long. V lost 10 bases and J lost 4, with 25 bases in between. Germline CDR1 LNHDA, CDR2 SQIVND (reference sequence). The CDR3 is CATNRDSTYKTYGYTF. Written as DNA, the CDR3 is TGTGCCACCAACCGGGACTCTACTTACAAAACCTATGGCTACACCTTC.

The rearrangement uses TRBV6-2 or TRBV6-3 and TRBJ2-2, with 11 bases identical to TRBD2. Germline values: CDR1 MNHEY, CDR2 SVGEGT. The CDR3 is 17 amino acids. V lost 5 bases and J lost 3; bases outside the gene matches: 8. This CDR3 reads CASSTLLAGEHTGELFF. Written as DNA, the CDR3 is TGTGCCAGCAGTACGTTACTAGCGGGAGAACACACCGGGGAGCTGTTTTTT.

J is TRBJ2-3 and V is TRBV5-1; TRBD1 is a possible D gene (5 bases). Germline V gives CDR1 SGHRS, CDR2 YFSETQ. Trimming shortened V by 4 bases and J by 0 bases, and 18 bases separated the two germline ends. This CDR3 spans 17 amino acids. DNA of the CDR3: TGCGCCAGCAGCCCCGTCCACTCTGGGGCTAGCACAGATACGCAGTATTTT. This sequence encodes CASSPVHSGASTDTQYF.

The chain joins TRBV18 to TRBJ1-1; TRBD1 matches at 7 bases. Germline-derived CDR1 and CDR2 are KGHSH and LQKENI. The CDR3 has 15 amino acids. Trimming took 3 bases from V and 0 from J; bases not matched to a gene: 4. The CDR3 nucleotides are TGTGCCAGCTCACCCCCGGACAGGCTGAACACTGAAGCTTTCTTT. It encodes CASSPPDRLNTEAFF.

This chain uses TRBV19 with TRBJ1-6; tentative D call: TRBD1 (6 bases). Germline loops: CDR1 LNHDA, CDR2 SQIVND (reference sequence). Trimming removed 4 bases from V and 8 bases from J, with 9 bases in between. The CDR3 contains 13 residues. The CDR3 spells CASSKRQDSPLHF. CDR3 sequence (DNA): TGTGCCAGTAGTAAAAGACAGGATTCACCCCTCCACTTT.

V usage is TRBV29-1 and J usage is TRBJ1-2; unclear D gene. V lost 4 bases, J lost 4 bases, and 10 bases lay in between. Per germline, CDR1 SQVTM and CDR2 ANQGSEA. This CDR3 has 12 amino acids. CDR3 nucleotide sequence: TGCAGCGTTGGCCAGGCAATCTATGGCTACACCTTC. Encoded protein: CSVGQAIYGYTF.

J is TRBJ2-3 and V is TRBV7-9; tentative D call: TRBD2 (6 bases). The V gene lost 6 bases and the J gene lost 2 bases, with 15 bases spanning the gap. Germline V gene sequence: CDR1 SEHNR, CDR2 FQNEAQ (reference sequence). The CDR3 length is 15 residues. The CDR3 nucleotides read TGTGCCAGCAGGGGCGGGGTTAGTTTCACAGATACGCAGTATTTT. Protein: CASRGGVSFTDTQYF.

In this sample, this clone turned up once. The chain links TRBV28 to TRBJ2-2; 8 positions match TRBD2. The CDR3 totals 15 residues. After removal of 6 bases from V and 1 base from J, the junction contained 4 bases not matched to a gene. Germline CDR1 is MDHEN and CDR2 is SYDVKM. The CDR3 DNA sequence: TGTGCCAGCAGACCAACTAGCGGGAACACCGGGGAGCTGTTTTTT. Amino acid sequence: CASRPTSGNTGELFF. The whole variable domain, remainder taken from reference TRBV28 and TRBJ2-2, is DVKVTQSSRYLVKRTGEKVFLECVQDMDHENMFWYRQDPGLGLRLIYFSYDVKMKEKGDIPEGYSVSREKKERFSLILESASTNQTSMYLCASRPTSGNTGELFFGEGSRLTVL.

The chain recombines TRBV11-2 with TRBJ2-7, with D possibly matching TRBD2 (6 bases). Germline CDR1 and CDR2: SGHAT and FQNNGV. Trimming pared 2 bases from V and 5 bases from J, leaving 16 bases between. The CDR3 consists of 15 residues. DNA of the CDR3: TGTGCCAGCAGCTTAAGTTTGGGGGGTGGCCACGAGCAGTACTTC. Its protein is CASSLSLGGGHEQYF.

The CDR3 bases are TGTGCCTGGAAGCCGGAGAGCTCCTACAATGAGCAGTTCTTC. Encoded protein: CAWKPESSYNEQFF. The V and J genes are TRBV30 and TRBJ2-1; D is unresolved. Germline CDR1 is GTSNPN and CDR2 is SVGIG (reference sequence). Trimming pared 4 bases from V and 0 bases from J, leaving 10 bases between. The CDR3 has 14 residues.

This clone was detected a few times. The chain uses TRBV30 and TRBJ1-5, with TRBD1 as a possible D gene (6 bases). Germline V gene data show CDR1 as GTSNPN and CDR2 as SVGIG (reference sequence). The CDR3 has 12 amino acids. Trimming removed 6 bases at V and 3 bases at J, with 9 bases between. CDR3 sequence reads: CACQGSNQPQHF. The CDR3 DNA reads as TGTGCCTGCCAGGGGTCCAATCAGCCCCAGCATTTT.

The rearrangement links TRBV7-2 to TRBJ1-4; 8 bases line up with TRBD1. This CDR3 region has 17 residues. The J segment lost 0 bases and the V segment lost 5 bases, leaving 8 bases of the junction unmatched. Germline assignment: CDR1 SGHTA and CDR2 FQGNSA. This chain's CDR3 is CASSKRQGTATNEKLFF. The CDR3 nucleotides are TGTGCCAGCAGCAAACGACAGGGGACTGCAACTAATGAAAAACTGTTTTTT.

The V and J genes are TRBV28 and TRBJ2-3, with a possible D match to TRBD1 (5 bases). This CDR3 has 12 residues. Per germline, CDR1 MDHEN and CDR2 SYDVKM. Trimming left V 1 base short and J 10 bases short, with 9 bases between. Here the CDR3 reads CASSLSEGAQYF. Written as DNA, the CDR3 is TGTGCCAGCAGTTTATCGGAAGGGGCGCAGTATTTT.

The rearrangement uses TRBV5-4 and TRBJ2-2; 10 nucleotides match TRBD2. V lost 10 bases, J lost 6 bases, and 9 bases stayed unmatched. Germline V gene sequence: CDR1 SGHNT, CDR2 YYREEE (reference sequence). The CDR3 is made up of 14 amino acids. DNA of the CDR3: TGTGCCTATACGGGGCTAGCGGGAGCCGGGGAGCTGTTTTTT. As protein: CAYTGLAGAGELFF.

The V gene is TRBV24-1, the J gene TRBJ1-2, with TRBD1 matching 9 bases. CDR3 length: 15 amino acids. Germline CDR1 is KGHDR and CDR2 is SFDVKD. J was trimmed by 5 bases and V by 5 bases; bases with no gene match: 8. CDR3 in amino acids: CATSGPGQGFYGYTF. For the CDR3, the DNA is TGTGCCACCAGTGGTCCGGGACAGGGATTTTATGGCTACACCTTC.

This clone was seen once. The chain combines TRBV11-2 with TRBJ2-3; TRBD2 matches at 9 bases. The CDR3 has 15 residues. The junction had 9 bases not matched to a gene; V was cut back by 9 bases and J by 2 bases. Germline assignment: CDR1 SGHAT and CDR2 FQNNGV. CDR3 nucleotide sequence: TGTGCCAGTTCTAGTCTAGCGGGGTTCACAGATACGCAGTATTTT. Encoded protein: CASSSLAGFTDTQYF.

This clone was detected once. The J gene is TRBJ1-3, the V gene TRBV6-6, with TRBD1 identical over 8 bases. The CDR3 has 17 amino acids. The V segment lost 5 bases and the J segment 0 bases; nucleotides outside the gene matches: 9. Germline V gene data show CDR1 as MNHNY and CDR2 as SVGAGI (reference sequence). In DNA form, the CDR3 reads TGTGCCAGCAGTCCTAACAGGGGGAAGAGCTCTGGAAACACCATATATTTT. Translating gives CASSPNRGKSSGNTIYF.

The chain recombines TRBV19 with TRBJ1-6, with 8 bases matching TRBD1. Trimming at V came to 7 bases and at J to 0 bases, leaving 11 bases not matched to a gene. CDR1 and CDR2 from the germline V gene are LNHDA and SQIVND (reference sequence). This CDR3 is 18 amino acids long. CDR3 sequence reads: CASNGAGGRSSYNSPLHF. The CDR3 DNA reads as TGTGCCAGTAACGGGGCAGGGGGCCGAAGCTCCTATAATTCACCCCTCCACTTT. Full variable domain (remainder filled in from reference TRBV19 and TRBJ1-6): DGGITQSPKYLFRKEGQNVTLSCEQNLNHDAMYWYRQDPGQGLRLIYYSQIVNDFQKGDIAEGYSVSREKKESFPLTVTSAQKNPTAFYLCASNGAGGRSSYNSPLHFGNGTRLTVT.

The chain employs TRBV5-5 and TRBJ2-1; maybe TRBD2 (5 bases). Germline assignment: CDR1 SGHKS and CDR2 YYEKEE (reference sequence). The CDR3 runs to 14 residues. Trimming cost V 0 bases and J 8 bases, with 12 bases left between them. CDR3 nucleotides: TGTGCCAGCAGCTTGGATCCGGGGATTGATGAGCAGTTCTTC. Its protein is CASSLDPGIDEQFF.

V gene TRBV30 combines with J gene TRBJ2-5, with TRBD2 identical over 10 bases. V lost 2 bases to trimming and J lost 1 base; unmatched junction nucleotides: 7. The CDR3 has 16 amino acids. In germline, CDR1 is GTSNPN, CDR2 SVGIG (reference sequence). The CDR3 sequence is CAWSLGLAGVQETQYF. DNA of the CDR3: TGTGCCTGGAGTTTGGGGCTAGCGGGAGTCCAAGAGACCCAGTACTTC. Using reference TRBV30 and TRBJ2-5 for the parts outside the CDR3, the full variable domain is SQTIHQWPATLVQPVGSPLSLECTVEGTSNPNLYWYRQAAGRGLQLLFYSVGIGQISSEVPQNLSASRPQDRQFILSSKKLLLSDSGFYLCAWSLGLAGVQETQYFGPGTRLLVL.